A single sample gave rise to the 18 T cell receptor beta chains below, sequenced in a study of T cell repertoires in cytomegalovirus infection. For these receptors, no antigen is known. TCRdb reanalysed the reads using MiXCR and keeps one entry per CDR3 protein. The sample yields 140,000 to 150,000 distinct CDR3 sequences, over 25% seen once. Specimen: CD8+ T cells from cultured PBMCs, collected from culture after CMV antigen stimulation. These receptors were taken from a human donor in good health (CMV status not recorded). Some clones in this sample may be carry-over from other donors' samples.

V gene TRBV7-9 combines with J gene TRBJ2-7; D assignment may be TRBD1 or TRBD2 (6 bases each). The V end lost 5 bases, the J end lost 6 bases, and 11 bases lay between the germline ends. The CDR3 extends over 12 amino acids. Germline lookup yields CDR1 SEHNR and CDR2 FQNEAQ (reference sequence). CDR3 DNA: TGTGCCAGCAGCGAGGGGGGCCTCGAGCAGTACTTC. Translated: CASSEGGLEQYF. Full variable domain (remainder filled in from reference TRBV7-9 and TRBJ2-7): DTGVSQNPRHKITKRGQNVTFRCDPISEHNRLYWYRQTLGQGPEFLTYFQNEAQLEKSRLLSDRFSAERPKGSFSTLEIQRTEQGDSAMYLCASSEGGLEQYFGPGTRLTVT.

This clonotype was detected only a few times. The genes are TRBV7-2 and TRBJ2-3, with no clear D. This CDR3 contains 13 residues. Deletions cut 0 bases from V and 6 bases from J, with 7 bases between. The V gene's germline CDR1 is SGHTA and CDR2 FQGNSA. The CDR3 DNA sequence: TGTGCCAGCAGCTTAGCCCCTTGGGATACGCAGTATTTT. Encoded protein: CASSLAPWDTQYF.

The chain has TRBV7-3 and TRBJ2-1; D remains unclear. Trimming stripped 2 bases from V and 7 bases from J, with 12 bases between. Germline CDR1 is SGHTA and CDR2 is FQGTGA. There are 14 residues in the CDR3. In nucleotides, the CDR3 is TGTGCCAGCAGCTTAGCTCGGTTGGGTAATGAGCAGTTCTTC. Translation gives CASSLARLGNEQFF.

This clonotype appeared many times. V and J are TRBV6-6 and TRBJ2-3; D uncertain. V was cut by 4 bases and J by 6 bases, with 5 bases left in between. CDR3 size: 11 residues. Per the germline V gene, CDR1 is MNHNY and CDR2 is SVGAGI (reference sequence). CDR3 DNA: TGTGCCAGCAGTTCCGGGGATACGCAGTATTTT. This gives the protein CASSSGDTQYF.

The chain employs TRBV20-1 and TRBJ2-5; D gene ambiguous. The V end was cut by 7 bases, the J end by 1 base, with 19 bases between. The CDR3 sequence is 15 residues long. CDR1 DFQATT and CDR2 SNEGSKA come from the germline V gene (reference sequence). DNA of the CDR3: TGCAGTGTAAGAAGGCGGTCTCCGGGCCAAGAGACCCAGTACTTC. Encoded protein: CSVRRRSPGQETQYF.

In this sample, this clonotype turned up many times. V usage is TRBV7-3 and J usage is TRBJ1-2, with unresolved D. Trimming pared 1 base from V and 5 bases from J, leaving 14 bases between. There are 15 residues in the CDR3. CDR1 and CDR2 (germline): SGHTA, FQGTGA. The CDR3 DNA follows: TGTGCCAGCAGCTTAAACAGCGGGCCGAATTATGGCTACACCTTC. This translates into CASSLNSGPNYGYTF.

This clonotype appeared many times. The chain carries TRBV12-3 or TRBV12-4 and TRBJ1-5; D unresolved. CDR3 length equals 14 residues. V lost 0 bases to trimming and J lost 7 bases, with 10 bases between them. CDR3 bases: TGTGCCAGCAGTTTAGCGGCTTGGGGACAGCCCCAGCATTTT. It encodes CASSLAAWGQPQHF.

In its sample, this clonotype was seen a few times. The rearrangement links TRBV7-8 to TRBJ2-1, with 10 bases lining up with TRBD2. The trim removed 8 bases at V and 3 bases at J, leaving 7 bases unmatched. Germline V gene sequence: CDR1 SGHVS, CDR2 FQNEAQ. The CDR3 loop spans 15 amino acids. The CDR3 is CASQLWTSGYNEQFF. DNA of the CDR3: TGTGCCAGCCAGCTTTGGACTAGCGGCTACAATGAGCAGTTCTTC. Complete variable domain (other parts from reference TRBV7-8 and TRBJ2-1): GAGVSQSPRYKVAKRGQDVALRCDPISGHVSLFWYQQALGQGPEFLTYFQNEAQLDKSGLPSDRFFAERPEGSVSTLKIQRTQQEDSAVYLCASQLWTSGYNEQFFGPGTRLTVL.

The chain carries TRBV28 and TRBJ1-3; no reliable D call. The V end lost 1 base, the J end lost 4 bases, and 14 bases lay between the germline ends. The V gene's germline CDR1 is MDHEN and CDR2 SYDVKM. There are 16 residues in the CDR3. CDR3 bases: TGTGCCAGCAGTTTATATCGGCAGACCCGCGGAAACACCATATATTTT. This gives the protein CASSLYRQTRGNTIYF.

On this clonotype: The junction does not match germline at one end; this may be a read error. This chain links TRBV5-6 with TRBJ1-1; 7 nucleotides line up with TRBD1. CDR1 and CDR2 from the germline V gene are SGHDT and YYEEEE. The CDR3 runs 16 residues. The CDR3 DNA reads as TGTGTCAGCAGCCAAACCGGACGAGGGGGCGGGACTGAAGCTTTCTTT. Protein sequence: CVSSQTGRGGGTEAFF.

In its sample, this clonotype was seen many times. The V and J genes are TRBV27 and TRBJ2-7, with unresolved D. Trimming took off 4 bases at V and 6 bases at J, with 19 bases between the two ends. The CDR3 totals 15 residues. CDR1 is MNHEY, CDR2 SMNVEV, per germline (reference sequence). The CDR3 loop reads CASSSRPGVGGEQYF. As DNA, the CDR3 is TGTGCCAGCAGTTCCCGCCCGGGTGTAGGTGGCGAGCAGTACTTC.

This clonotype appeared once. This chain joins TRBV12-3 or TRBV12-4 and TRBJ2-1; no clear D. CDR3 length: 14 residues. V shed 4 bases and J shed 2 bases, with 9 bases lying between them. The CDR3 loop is CASSSALPYNEQFF. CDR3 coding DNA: TGTGCCAGCAGTTCGGCATTGCCCTACAATGAGCAGTTCTTC.

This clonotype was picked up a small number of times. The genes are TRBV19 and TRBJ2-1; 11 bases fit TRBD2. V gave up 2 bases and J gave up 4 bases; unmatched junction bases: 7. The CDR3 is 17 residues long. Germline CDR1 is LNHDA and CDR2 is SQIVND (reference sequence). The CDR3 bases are TGTGCCAGTAGTATACACCTTAGCGGGGGGGAATACAATGAGCAGTTCTTC. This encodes CASSIHLSGGEYNEQFF.

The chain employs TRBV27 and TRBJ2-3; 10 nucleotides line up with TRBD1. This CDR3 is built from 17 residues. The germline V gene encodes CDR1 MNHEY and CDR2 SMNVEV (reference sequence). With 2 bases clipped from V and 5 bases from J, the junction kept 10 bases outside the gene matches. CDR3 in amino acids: CASSLTTGGFIGDTQYF. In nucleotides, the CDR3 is TGTGCCAGCAGTTTAACGACAGGGGGCTTTATAGGAGATACGCAGTATTTT.

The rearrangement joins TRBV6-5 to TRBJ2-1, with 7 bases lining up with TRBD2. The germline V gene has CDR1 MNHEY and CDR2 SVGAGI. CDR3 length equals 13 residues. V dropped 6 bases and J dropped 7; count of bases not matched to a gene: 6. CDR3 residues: CASSFYSGNEQFF. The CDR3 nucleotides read TGTGCCAGCAGCTTCTATAGCGGGAATGAGCAGTTCTTC.

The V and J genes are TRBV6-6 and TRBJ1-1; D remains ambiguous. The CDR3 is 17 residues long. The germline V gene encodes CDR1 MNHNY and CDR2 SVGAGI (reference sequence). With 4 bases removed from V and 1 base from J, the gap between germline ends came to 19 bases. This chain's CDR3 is CASSSPDRGGPNTEAFF. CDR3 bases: TGTGCCAGCAGTTCTCCAGATCGAGGTGGGCCGAACACTGAAGCTTTCTTT.

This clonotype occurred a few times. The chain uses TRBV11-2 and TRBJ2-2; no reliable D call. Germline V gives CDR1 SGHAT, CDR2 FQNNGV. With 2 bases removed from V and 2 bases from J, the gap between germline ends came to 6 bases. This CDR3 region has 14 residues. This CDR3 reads CASSLLQNTGELFF. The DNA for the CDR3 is TGTGCCAGCAGCTTACTCCAAAACACCGGGGAGCTGTTTTTT.

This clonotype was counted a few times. The DNA for the CDR3 is TGTGCCAGCAGCTTGGTGAGGGGTTTCTACAATGAGCAGTTCTTC. It yields the protein CASSLVRGFYNEQFF. V usage is TRBV5-6 and J usage is TRBJ2-1; D may correspond to TRBD1 or TRBD2 (5 bases each). CDR3 length equals 15 residues. V gave up 0 bases and J gave up 3 bases, with 10 bases separating them. The V gene's germline CDR1 is SGHDT and CDR2 YYEEEE.